A selection of T cell receptor beta chains follows, all from one sample in a study of cytomegalovirus exposure and HLA in healthy donors. The repertoire was sequenced with immunoSEQ multiplex PCR; TCRdb's copy has only in-frame clones and lacks some. This sample's table has about 51,000 clones. The material sequenced was PBMCs. These receptors all come from a female donor in good health and CMV-seronegative. Each CDR3 is given with its conserved first and last residue.

j_gene,v_gene,CDR3aa
TRBJ2-3,TRBV14,CASSRRQLSTDTQYF
TRBJ1-2,TRBV10-3,CAISESNRRGYTF
TRBJ2-7,TRBV29-1,CSVDEGTDEQYF
TRBJ2-7,TRBV6-1,CASSAGLAGMSEQYF
TRBJ2-2,TRBV5-4,CASSFQVNTGELFF
TRBJ1-2,TRBV28,CASSLGTGLGYTF
TRBJ2-5,TRBV19,CASSIPTAQETQYF
TRBJ2-1,TRBV30,CAWTGILGEQFF
TRBJ2-7,TRBV19,CASSITSGRFYEQYF
TRBJ2-7,TRBV19,CASAAAGRYEQYF
TRBJ1-1,TRBV19,CASTAPRRGGMNTEAFF
TRBJ2-3,TRBV5-1,CASSLALGSTDTQYF
TRBJ2-1,TRBV5-1,CASSLVRDSHNNEQFF
TRBJ2-2,TRBV12-5,CASGLPPSGRTGELFF
TRBJ2-7,TRBV5-1,CASSRSSGSMGSYEQYF
TRBJ1-5,TRBV7-5,CARSYDRGGQPQHF
TRBJ1-1,TRBV5-1,CASSDNRVGEAFF
TRBJ2-1,TRBV9,CASSAGGSQFF
TRBJ1-2,TRBV30,CAWSARVEDGYTF
TRBJ1-1,TRBV4-2,CASSQKKRTEAFF
TRBJ2-4,TRBV18,CASSPPVGRGGIQYF
TRBJ2-7,TRBV6-5,CASHGGRLGEQYF
TRBJ1-2,TRBV25-1,CASSESGTYYGYTF
TRBJ2-3,TRBV6-9,CASSRTGKWTDTQYF
TRBJ1-1,TRBV18,CASSTLLQGTVVNTEAFF
TRBJ1-2,TRBV29-1,CSVGHVSLNYGYTF
TRBJ2-2,TRBV25-1,CASSEGTANTGELFF
TRBJ2-5,TRBV29-1,CSASLGGETQYF
TRBJ1-1,TRBV12-5,CASDPGQMNTEAFF
TRBJ2-1,TRBV5-1,CASSLGGLAHSSYNEQFF
TRBJ1-1,TRBV5-1,CASSFGDRGTEAFF
TRBJ2-7,TRBV9,CASSVGAGEYEQYF
TRBJ2-6,TRBV5-6,CASSRTGVVLTF
TRBJ1-4,TRBV10-3,CAISERQGGEKLFF
TRBJ2-5,TRBV12-2,CASRFELVETQYF
TRBJ1-6,TRBV4-2,CASSQNEGDSSPLHF
TRBJ2-1,TRBV5-6,CASSLLLAGGPAYNEQFF
TRBJ1-1,TRBV6-5,CASSYSGQYSAFF
TRBJ2-7,TRBV18,CASSPGPRTGNYEQYF
TRBJ1-2,TRBV27,CASRGQGHYGYTF
TRBJ2-3,TRBV4-3,CASSVRLAGGTDTQYF
TRBJ2-7,TRBV5-1,CASSLSGSAYEQYF
TRBJ1-1,TRBV6-1,CASSALGDNTEAFF
TRBJ2-5,TRBV5-1,CASSLVTDETQYF
TRBJ2-7,TRBV6-5,CASSYWRGRHYEQYF
TRBJ2-5,TRBV12-5,CASDLGTDFHPLGEQETQYF